Listed here are 3 T cell receptor beta chains from one sample, sequenced in a study of read filtering for tumor transcriptome and immune sequencing. The library was built from roughly 400 ng RNA with molecular barcoded adaptors for alpha/delta and beta/gamma chains. TCRdb fed the reads into MiXCR, producing one record per CDR3 protein. The sample shows 120,000 or so distinct CDR3 sequences, under 15% of them seen only once. The sequencing input was a population of CD138-negative cells sorted from bone marrow. These receptors were taken from a donor at least 40 years old with multiple myeloma.

This sequence joins TRBV6-5 and TRBJ2-5; 10 positions agree with TRBD2. The ends lost 7 bases at V and 5 bases at J; junction bases unmatched: 10. Germline-derived CDR1 and CDR2 are MNHEY and SVGAGI. The CDR3 runs to 15 residues. This CDR3 reads CASTPPAGGQETQYF. Here the CDR3 DNA reads TGTGCCAGCACCCCCCCAGCGGGGGGGCAGGAGACCCAGTACTTC.

This clonotype was counted a few times. The V gene is TRBV25-1, the J gene TRBJ2-2, with no clear D. CDR1 MGHDK and CDR2 SYGVNS come from the germline V gene. The CDR3 is 14 residues long. Trimming shortened V by 5 bases and J by 2 bases, and 9 bases separated the two germline ends. DNA of the CDR3: TGTGCCAGCAGTCGGCGGTTAAACACCGGGGAGCTGTTTTTT. Its translation is CASSRRLNTGELFF.

This clonotype was seen ten or more times. This chain joins TRBV7-2 and TRBJ2-2; TRBD1 agrees at 10 bases. Germline CDR1 SGHTA, CDR2 FQGNSA. After removal of 3 bases from V and 5 bases from J, the junction contained 6 bases not matched to a gene. The CDR3 contains 16 residues. The CDR3 protein is CASSFRDRGPTGELFF. The CDR3 nucleotides are TGTGCCAGCAGCTTCCGGGACAGGGGTCCAACCGGGGAGCTGTTTTTT. Full variable domain (outside the CDR3, taken from reference TRBV7-2 and TRBJ2-2): GAGVSQSPSNKVTEKGKDVELRCDPISGHTALYWYRQSLGQGLEFLIYFQGNSAPDKSGLPSDRFSAERTGGSVSTLTIQRTQQEDSAVYLCASSFRDRGPTGELFFGEGSRLTVL.